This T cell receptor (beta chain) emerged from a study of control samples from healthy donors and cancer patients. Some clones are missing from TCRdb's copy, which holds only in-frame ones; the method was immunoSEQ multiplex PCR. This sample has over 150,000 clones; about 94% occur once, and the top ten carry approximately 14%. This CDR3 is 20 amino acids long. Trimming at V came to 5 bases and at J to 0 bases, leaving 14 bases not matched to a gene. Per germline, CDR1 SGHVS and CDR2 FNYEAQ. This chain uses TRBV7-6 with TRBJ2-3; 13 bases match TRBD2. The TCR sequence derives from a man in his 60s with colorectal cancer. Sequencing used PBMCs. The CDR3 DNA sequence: TGTGCCAGCAGCCCCCGGACTAGCGGGGGCCCCGCCACTAGCACAGATACGCAGTATTTT. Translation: CASSPRTSGGPATSTDTQYF.